This T cell receptor beta chain originates from a study of cytomegalovirus exposure and HLA in healthy donors. Whole-study findings and limits: Because they were indistinguishable, some V segments, including TRBV6-2 and TRBV6-3, were excluded. In vitro checks showed that a few CMV-associated chains really do target CMV antigens.

CDR1 and CDR2 (germline): SEHNR, FQNEAQ (reference sequence). The length of the CDR3 is 17 residues. In regard to this clone: Its antigen is not identified. Mismatch with germline at one junction end may stem from a read error.

The PCR used 60 Vbeta and 13 Jbeta primers. This table comes from immunoSEQ multiplex PCR, and its TCRdb copy is limited to in-frame clones, with some not included. Of approximately 150,000 clones in the sample, 65% to 70% were seen once. Sequenced sample: PBMCs. This receptor was identified in a young man in good health and CMV-seropositive. This chain connects TRBV7-9 to TRBJ2-1; 12 bases are a match to TRBD2. CDR3 sequence reads: CSSSSLTSGSSYNEQFF. The CDR3 bases are TGTTCCAGCAGCTCCCTGACTAGCGGGAGCTCCTACAATGAGCAGTTCTTC.